The rows below give T cell receptor beta chains drawn from one sample of a study of beta chain features in type 1 diabetes. Repertoires were generated with immunoSEQ multiplex PCR, while TCRdb's copy carries only in-frame clones and drops some. The table shows around 250,000 clones, with 13% to 15% occurring only once. The material sequenced was naive CD4+ T cells from blood. The receptor set was obtained from a man aged 30-40 years with type 1 diabetes. CDR3s include the opening cysteine and the closing phenylalanine or tryptophan. D genes are given only for firm matches. Not every row has a clone size; where given, it reads once, few, many or a size class.

TRBD2,TRBJ2-3,.,TRBV5-4,CASSQGLTSTDTQYF,TGTGCCAGCAGCCAGGGACTAACCAGCACAGATACGCAGTATTTT
TRBD2,TRBJ2-7,.,TRBV2,CASSVGGRGYEQYF,TGTGCCAGCAGTGTCGGCGGGAGGGGATACGAGCAGTACTTC
.,TRBJ1-5,.,TRBV27,CASSLKAPGGDYSNQPQHF,TGTGCCAGCAGTCTAAAGGCCCCGGGAGGCGATTATAGCAATCAGCCCCAGCATTTT
.,TRBJ2-7,.,TRBV30,CAWSVGTFSYEQYF,TGTGCCTGGAGTGTAGGGACATTCTCCTACGAGCAGTACTTC
TRBD2,TRBJ2-1,.,TRBV7-8,CASSLAAGSYYNEQFF,TGTGCCAGCAGCTTAGCAGCGGGATCGTACTACAATGAGCAGTTCTTC
.,TRBJ2-1,.,TRBV7-2,CASSNRLVNEQFF,TGTGCCAGCAGCAACCGACTAGTCAATGAGCAGTTCTTC
.,TRBJ1-1,.,TRBV2,CASSVAGSRDTEAFF,TGTGCCAGCAGTGTAGCAGGCTCCAGGGACACTGAAGCTTTCTTT
TRBD1,TRBJ2-7,few,TRBV7-9,CASSYRDRDTYEQYF,TGTGCCAGCAGCTACCGGGACAGGGATACGTACGAGCAGTACTTC
.,TRBJ2-1,.,TRBV7-6,CASSLGGGSYNEQFF,TGTGCCAGCAGCTTAGGCGGAGGCTCCTACAATGAGCAGTTCTTC
.,TRBJ1-1,.,TRBV6-6,CASRGGGGWSEAFF,TGTGCCAGCAGGGGAGGCGGGGGCTGGTCTGAAGCTTTCTTT
TRBD2,TRBJ2-7,.,TRBV19,CASSLTGTSGSYEQYF,TGTGCCAGTAGCCTAACCGGGACTAGCGGGAGTTACGAGCAGTACTTC
.,TRBJ2-7,few,TRBV4-2,CASSQDLGHNPYEQYF,TGTGCCAGCAGCCAAGATTTGGGACACAACCCCTACGAGCAGTACTTC
.,TRBJ2-3,few,TRBV5-1,CASSLAGAGITDTQYF,TGCGCCAGCAGCTTGGCCGGAGCGGGTATCACAGATACGCAGTATTTT
.,TRBJ2-7,few,TRBV5-1,CASSSVVSSYEQYF,TGCGCCAGCAGCTCCGTTGTCAGTTCCTACGAGCAGTACTTC
TRBD1,TRBJ1-5,few,TRBV6-1,CASSLQGRNQPQHF,TGTGCCAGCAGTTTACAGGGGCGCAATCAGCCCCAGCATTTT
.,TRBJ2-5,few,TRBV7-9,CASSSPETQYF,TGTGCCAGCAGCTCTCCAGAGACCCAGTACTTC
.,TRBJ2-1,few,TRBV9,CASSVTGDSYNEQFF,TGTGCCAGCAGCGTCACGGGAGATTCCTACAATGAGCAGTTCTTC
.,TRBJ2-1,.,TRBV15,CAQQPPYNEQFF,TGTGCTCAACAGCCTCCCTACAATGAGCAGTTCTTC
.,TRBJ1-1,.,TRBV5-1,CASSSSQNTEAFF,TGCGCCAGCAGCTCCTCACAGAACACTGAAGCTTTCTTT
TRBD1,TRBJ2-3,few,TRBV2,CASRTGQGYTDTQYF,TGTGCCAGCAGGACGGGACAGGGGTACACAGATACGCAGTATTTT
.,TRBJ2-1,few,TRBV29-1,CSVEGTSYNEQFF,TGCAGCGTTGAAGGGACTTCCTACAATGAGCAGTTCTTC
.,TRBJ1-1,few,TRBV5-1,CASSLDGQNTEAFF,TGCGCCAGCAGCTTGGACGGACAGAACACTGAAGCTTTCTTT
.,TRBJ1-5,few,TRBV7-2,CASSRRGHSNQPQHF,TGTGCCAGCAGCCGTAGGGGACATAGCAATCAGCCCCAGCATTTT
.,TRBJ1-5,.,TRBV27,CASSPTGPHQPQHF,TGTGCCAGCAGCCCCACAGGGCCCCATCAGCCCCAGCATTTT
.,TRBJ2-5,.,TRBV28,CASSQETQYF,TGTGCCAGCAGTCAGGAGACCCAGTACTTC
.,TRBJ2-7,.,TRBV28,CASSSVGGQIYYEQYF,TGTGCCAGCAGTTCAGTGGGGGGACAGATCTACTACGAGCAGTACTTC
.,TRBJ2-1,.,TRBV7-7,CASSFGPTVEQFF,TGTGCCAGCAGCTTTGGGCCGACGGTCGAGCAGTTCTTC
TRBD1,TRBJ2-7,.,TRBV28,CASSSGTGATYEQYF,TGTGCCAGCAGTTCCGGGACAGGGGCAACCTACGAGCAGTACTTC
.,TRBJ1-1,.,TRBV29-1,CSGGGQRNTEAFF,TGCAGCGGGGGGGGCCAAAGGAACACTGAAGCTTTCTTT
.,TRBJ2-1,few,TRBV10-3,CAISVVSSSYNEQFF,TGTGCCATCAGTGTTGTGTCGAGCTCCTACAATGAGCAGTTCTTC
TRBD1,TRBJ2-7,few,TRBV29-1,CSVEVFRDRGRNEQYF,TGCAGCGTTGAAGTTTTCCGGGACAGGGGGCGCAACGAGCAGTACTTC
TRBD2,TRBJ2-7,.,TRBV28,CASSLPSGSNEQYF,TGTGCCAGCAGTTTACCTAGCGGTTCTAACGAGCAGTACTTC
TRBD1,TRBJ2-7,.,TRBV6-6,CASMSGTAISYEQYF,TGTGCCAGCATGTCCGGGACAGCGATCTCCTACGAGCAGTACTTC
TRBD1,TRBJ2-7,few,TRBV14,CASSRQGPGFTYEQYF,TGTGCCAGCAGCCGACAGGGCCCAGGGTTCACCTACGAGCAGTACTTC
TRBD1,TRBJ2-1,few,TRBV5-1,CASSAGTVLGSYNEQFF,TGCGCCAGCAGCGCCGGGACAGTACTCGGTTCCTACAATGAGCAGTTCTTC
.,TRBJ2-3,.,TRBV6-6,CASSGSTDTQYF,TGTGCCAGCAGCGGTAGCACAGATACGCAGTATTTT
.,TRBJ2-5,few,TRBV4-2,CASSQGSGREETQYF,TGTGCCAGCAGCCAAGGGAGCGGGCGTGAAGAGACCCAGTACTTC
.,TRBJ2-7,few,TRBV6-6,CASTGITYEQYF,TGTGCCAGCACGGGTATTACCTACGAGCAGTACTTC
TRBD1,TRBJ1-2,few,TRBV28,CASIGMSHRGGNYGYTF,TGTGCCAGCATCGGAATGTCACACAGGGGGGGTAACTATGGCTACACCTTC
TRBD2,TRBJ2-3,.,TRBV7-2,CASSRRKREGTDTQYF,TGTGCCAGCAGCCGACGAAAGCGGGAGGGCACAGATACGCAGTATTTT
.,TRBJ2-1,few,TRBV2,CASSTRRGSYNEQFF,TGTGCCAGCAGTACCCGGCGCGGGTCCTACAATGAGCAGTTCTTC